This entry lists 29 T cell receptor beta chains sequenced from one sample in a study of T-cell memory formation after mild COVID-19. TCRdb analysed the 5' RACE reads with MiXCR anew, one entry per CDR3 protein. The table includes roughly 480,000 distinct CDR3 sequences, more than 20% detected once. The sequenced material came from PBMCs or a T cell subset sorted from them (not recorded which). The receptors come from an adult woman who had mild COVID-19 (a few samples of this study predate the infection). Cell type and time point are not known.

The chain carries TRBV2 and TRBJ2-1; 9 bases map to TRBD1. From germline, CDR1 is SNHLY and CDR2 FYNNEI. This CDR3 has 15 residues. The junction had 7 bases not matched to a gene; V was cut back by 6 bases and J by 4 bases. DNA of the CDR3: TGTGCCAGCAGCTCGGACAGGGGACAGTACAATGAGCAGTTCTTC. Its protein product is CASSSDRGQYNEQFF.

This clonotype was counted only a few times. This chain uses TRBV4-3 with TRBJ2-3; 7 bases match TRBD2. CDR3 size: 13 residues. Germline values: CDR1 LGHNA, CDR2 YSLEER. V gave up 3 bases and J gave up 7 bases; unmatched junction bases: 4. The CDR3 loop reads CASSHKTSNTQYF. The CDR3 DNA is TGCGCCAGCAGCCACAAGACTAGCAATACGCAGTATTTT.

The CDR3 loop reads CASSLGQGEPEAFF. The CDR3 DNA sequence: TGTGCCAGCAGTTTAGGGCAGGGGGAGCCCGAAGCTTTCTTT. The chain recombines TRBV12-3 or TRBV12-4 with TRBJ1-1, with 7 bases aligning to TRBD1. The CDR3 runs 14 residues. V was pared by 1 base and J by 8 bases, with 7 bases of the junction left unmatched.

This CDR3 is CASSPFGGPGELFF. The CDR3 DNA reads TGCGCCAGCAGCCCTTTCGGGGGCCCCGGGGAGCTGTTTTTT. The chain joins TRBV5-1 to TRBJ2-2, with D perhaps being TRBD1 or TRBD2 (6 bases each). The V and J ends lost 4 bases and 6 bases respectively, with 13 bases between them. Looked up from germline, CDR1 is SGHRS and CDR2 is YFSETQ. The CDR3 extends over 14 amino acids.

This clonotype has more than one count but fewer than ten. This chain uses TRBV7-3 with TRBJ2-5; D may be TRBD1 (6 bases). The V and J ends lost 1 base and 5 bases respectively, with 14 bases between them. The germline V gene encodes CDR1 SGHTA and CDR2 FQGTGA. The CDR3 covers 15 residues. DNA for the CDR3: TGTGCCAGCAGCTTAAGGGGAGACAGGTGGGAGACCCAGTACTTC. Its protein product is CASSLRGDRWETQYF.

This clonotype was recorded many times. V and J are TRBV4-2 and TRBJ2-3; 8 nucleotides align to TRBD2. The CDR3 runs 16 residues. J gave up 1 base and V 0 bases, and 3 bases lay outside the gene matches. Germline V gene data show CDR1 as LGHNA and CDR2 as YNFKEQ. This CDR3 is CASSQDRAGGTDTQYF. CDR3 bases: TGTGCCAGCAGCCAAGATCGAGCGGGGGGCACAGATACGCAGTATTTT.

V gene TRBV6-5 combines with J gene TRBJ2-1; no firm D call. V shed 6 bases and J shed 14 bases, with 14 bases lying between them. Germline V gene data show CDR1 as MNHEY and CDR2 as SVGAGI. This CDR3 spans 11 amino acids. As DNA, the CDR3 is TGTGCCAGCAGAATGAGCTCCTTCGAGTTCTTC. Translating it yields CASRMSSFEFF.

This clonotype was detected a few times. CDR3 sequence (DNA): TGTGCCAGCAGCTCCTACAGACCAACTAATGAAAAACTGTTTTTT. Its protein is CASSSYRPTNEKLFF. This chain links TRBV7-9 with TRBJ1-4; unclear D gene. The germline CDR1 and CDR2 sequences are SEHNR and FQNEAQ (reference sequence). V lost 4 bases and J 0 bases, leaving 9 bases between the germline ends. CDR3 size: 15 residues. The complete variable domain, with remaining parts taken from reference TRBV7-9 and TRBJ1-4, reads DTGVSQNPRHKITKRGQNVTFRCDPISEHNRLYWYRQTLGQGPEFLTYFQNEAQLEKSRLLSDRFSAERPKGSFSTLEIQRTEQGDSAMYLCASSSYRPTNEKLFFGSGTQLSVL.

This clonotype was counted between two and nine times. The gene calls are TRBV20-1 and TRBJ2-5; 15 bases fit TRBD2. With 6 bases clipped from V and 3 bases from J, the junction kept 5 bases outside the gene matches. This CDR3 spans 15 amino acids. Germline assignment: CDR1 DFQATT and CDR2 SNEGSKA (reference sequence). CDR3 amino acids: CSALGLAGGKETQYF. DNA for the CDR3: TGCAGTGCACTGGGACTAGCGGGGGGTAAAGAGACCCAGTACTTC.

The chain is built from TRBV6-2 or TRBV6-3 and TRBJ2-1; 13 nucleotides line up with TRBD2. The length of the CDR3 is 19 residues. Germline V CDR1 and CDR2: MNHEY, SVGEGT. With 6 bases clipped from V and 4 bases from J, the junction kept 15 bases outside the gene matches. In DNA, the CDR3 is TGTGCCAGCAGGGAACAGCCGGGACTAGCGGGGTTAGTGTACAATGAGCAGTTCTTC. Its protein product is CASREQPGLAGLVYNEQFF.

The genes are TRBV11-2 and TRBJ2-5; 15 nucleotides agree with TRBD2. V lost 4 bases, J lost 5 bases, and 14 bases stayed unmatched. This CDR3 comprises 19 residues. The germline V gene has CDR1 SGHAT and CDR2 FQNNGV. The chain's CDR3 is CASSSRPSWTSGRGETQYF. CDR3 DNA sequence: TGTGCCAGCAGCTCTCGTCCCTCGTGGACTAGCGGGAGGGGTGAGACCCAGTACTTC. Full variable domain (rest looked up from reference TRBV11-2 and TRBJ2-5): EAGVAQSPRYKIIEKRQSVAFWCNPISGHATLYWYQQILGQGPKLLIQFQNNGVVDDSQLPKDRFSAERLKGVDSTLKIQPAKLEDSAVYLCASSSRPSWTSGRGETQYFGPGTRLLVL.

There are a few counts of this clonotype. The chain links TRBV10-3 to TRBJ2-7; unclear D gene. The CDR3 has 12 residues. Germline CDR1 and CDR2: ENHRY and SYGVKD. The V gene lost 0 bases and the J gene lost 7 bases, with 7 bases spanning the gap. The CDR3 DNA sequence: TGTGCCATCAGTGAGTCAAGGAATGAGCAGTACTTC. It codes for CAISESRNEQYF.

The chain uses TRBV27 and TRBJ1-3; D remains unclear. V gave up 2 bases and J gave up 2 bases, with 13 bases separating them. This CDR3 is 16 amino acids long. From germline, CDR1 is MNHEY and CDR2 SMNVEV (reference sequence). CDR3: CASSLEGNHPGNTIYF. The CDR3 DNA is TGTGCCAGCAGTTTAGAGGGTAACCATCCTGGAAACACCATATATTTT.

This clonotype was seen ten or more times. The rearrangement uses TRBV5-1 and TRBJ2-1; 11 bases align to TRBD2. J gave up 4 bases and V 2 bases, and 8 bases lay outside the gene matches. This CDR3 is built from 17 residues. CDR1 and CDR2 from the germline V gene are SGHRS and YFSETQ. CDR3 in amino acids: CASSLYGTSGLYNEQFF. As DNA, the CDR3 is TGCGCCAGCAGCTTATACGGGACTAGCGGACTGTACAATGAGCAGTTCTTC.

This clonotype was seen only once. The genes are TRBV5-1 and TRBJ2-1; 9 bases are a match to TRBD1. The ends lost 4 bases at V and 2 bases at J; junction bases unmatched: 13. This CDR3 spans 18 amino acids. Germline CDR1 reads SGHRS; CDR2 reads YFSETQ. For the CDR3, the DNA is TGCGCCAGCAGCCACTTAGGGTTGGGACAGGGACCCTACAATGAGCAGTTCTTC. Its protein is CASSHLGLGQGPYNEQFF.

The rearrangement uses TRBV20-1 and TRBJ2-7, with 12 bases identical to TRBD2. With V trimmed by 0 bases and J by 7 bases, 10 bases remained unmatched. The V gene's germline CDR1 is DFQATT and CDR2 SNEGSKA (reference sequence). This CDR3 is 16 amino acids long. This chain's CDR3 is CSARDARLAGVNEQYF. The CDR3 region has the DNA TGCAGTGCTAGAGACGCCCGACTAGCGGGAGTAAATGAGCAGTACTTC.

This clonotype was detected only a few times. The J gene is TRBJ2-4, the V gene TRBV9; TRBD1 matches 7 bases. Looked up from germline, CDR1 is SGDLS and CDR2 is YYNGEE. This CDR3 is built from 13 residues. Trimming removed 1 base from V and 8 bases from J; junction bases left unmatched: 3. CDR3 residues: CASSVSGGDIQYF. The CDR3 region has the DNA TGTGCCAGCAGCGTATCAGGGGGAGACATTCAGTACTTC. Looking up the rest from reference TRBV9 and TRBJ2-4 gives the full variable domain: DSGVTQTPKHLITATGQRVTLRCSPRSGDLSVYWYQQSLDQGLQFLIQYYNGEERAKGNILERFSAQQFPDLHSELNLSSLELGDSALYFCASSVSGGDIQYFGAGTRLSVL.

This chain uses TRBV30 with TRBJ2-1; 7 bases are shared with TRBD1. With V trimmed by 4 bases and J by 0 bases, 3 bases remained unmatched. Germline CDR1 GTSNPN, CDR2 SVGIG (reference sequence). This CDR3 region has 14 residues. Here the CDR3 DNA reads TGTGCCTGGAACCCAGGGGGCTCCTACAATGAGCAGTTCTTC. This codes for CAWNPGGSYNEQFF. Complete variable domain (other parts from reference TRBV30 and TRBJ2-1): SQTIHQWPATLVQPVGSPLSLECTVEGTSNPNLYWYRQAAGRGLQLLFYSVGIGQISSEVPQNLSASRPQDRQFILSSKKLLLSDSGFYLCAWNPGGSYNEQFFGPGTRLTVL.

This clonotype was detected a few times. The rearrangement joins TRBV29-1 to TRBJ2-1; D may be TRBD1 (6 bases). From germline, CDR1 is SQVTM and CDR2 ANQGSEA. Trimming pared 4 bases from V and 11 bases from J, leaving 12 bases between. This CDR3 has 11 amino acids. The CDR3 bases are TGCAGCGTTGGGGGGCCAGCACAGCAGTTCTTC. This gives the protein CSVGGPAQQFF.

This clonotype was seen only a few times. The CDR3 sequence: CAISDRAVTLYNSPLHF. Written as DNA, the CDR3 is TGTGCCATCAGTGATCGGGCAGTAACCCTCTATAATTCACCCCTCCACTTT. The V and J genes are TRBV10-3 and TRBJ1-6, with D unclear. Germline V gene sequence: CDR1 ENHRY, CDR2 SYGVKD. Trimming cost V 3 bases and J 3 bases, with 15 bases left between them. This CDR3 spans 17 amino acids.

This clonotype has only a few counts. The chain carries TRBV7-9 and TRBJ2-7, with D hard to call. The CDR3 runs 14 residues. Germline CDR1 reads SEHNR; CDR2 reads FQNEAQ (reference sequence). Trimming left V 0 bases short and J 1 base short, with 7 bases between. This CDR3 is CASSLATASYEQYF. DNA of the CDR3: TGTGCCAGCAGCTTAGCCACTGCTTCCTACGAGCAGTACTTC. Looking up the rest from reference TRBV7-9 and TRBJ2-7 gives the full variable domain: DTGVSQNPRHKITKRGQNVTFRCDPISEHNRLYWYRQTLGQGPEFLTYFQNEAQLEKSRLLSDRFSAERPKGSFSTLEIQRTEQGDSAMYLCASSLATASYEQYFGPGTRLTVT.

The chain combines TRBV7-2 with TRBJ2-2, with TRBD1 as a possible D gene (6 bases). This CDR3 has 14 residues. CDR1 and CDR2 (germline): SGHTA, FQGNSA. Trimming removed 5 bases from V and 3 bases from J, with 10 bases in between. The CDR3 nucleotides read TGTGCCAGCAGCATACAGGGATACACCGGGGAGCTGTTTTTT. As protein: CASSIQGYTGELFF.

The CDR3 loop is CSARDWRPMNTEAFF. In DNA, the CDR3 is TGCAGTGCTAGAGATTGGAGACCTATGAACACTGAAGCTTTCTTT. The rearrangement links TRBV20-1 to TRBJ1-1; D is unresolved. The CDR3 contains 15 residues. V was trimmed by 0 bases and J by 0 bases, leaving 11 bases between them. Germline V gene sequence: CDR1 DFQATT, CDR2 SNEGSKA (reference sequence).

A word on this clonotype: A junction end diverges from the germline sequence, so it may reflect a read error. The V call is TRBV5-5, the J call TRBJ2-3, with D possibly matching TRBD1 (9 bases). The CDR3 is 15 amino acids. Germline CDR1 SGHKS, CDR2 YYEKEE (reference sequence). The CDR3 DNA sequence: TGTGCCAGCAGCACGGGACAGGGAGGTAGCGGGGCCGGAAATTTT. Amino acids: CASSTGQGGSGAGNF.

By share, this clonotype ranks as medium-sized (0.01 to 0.1%). V and J are TRBV7-8 and TRBJ1-5; 8 bases are shared with TRBD1. The CDR3 is made up of 14 amino acids. CDR1 is SGHVS, CDR2 FQNEAQ, per germline. Trimming took 5 bases from V and 2 from J; bases not matched to a gene: 2. The CDR3 region has the DNA TGTGCCAGCAGCCCGGGACAGGGCAATCAGCCCCAGCATTTT. Translating it yields CASSPGQGNQPQHF.

This clonotype has just a few counts. The J gene is TRBJ1-1, the V gene TRBV19; no definite D call. The ends were cut back, 4 bases at V and 4 bases at J, with 13 bases in the middle. This CDR3 contains 14 residues. Germline lookup yields CDR1 LNHDA and CDR2 SQIVND (reference sequence). As DNA, the CDR3 is TGTGCCAGTAGTAGAAAAGGTTGGGGCACTGAAGCTTTCTTT. This sequence encodes CASSRKGWGTEAFF.

This clonotype has just a few counts. The chain recombines TRBV7-6 with TRBJ2-7; 11 nucleotides agree with TRBD1. This CDR3 region has 16 residues. The germline gives CDR1 SGHVS, CDR2 FNYEAQ. Germline trimming cut 3 bases from V and 3 bases from J; bases unmatched to any gene: 7. CDR3 sequence reads: CASSFGPGQGVYEQYF. CDR3 bases: TGTGCCAGCAGCTTCGGACCGGGACAGGGGGTCTACGAGCAGTACTTC.

V and J are TRBV15 and TRBJ1-6; D is unresolved. Germline CDR1 reads LNHNV; CDR2 reads YYDKDF (reference sequence). Trimming took off 6 bases at V and 5 bases at J, with 11 bases between the two ends. The CDR3 extends over 14 amino acids. For the CDR3, the DNA is TGTGCCACCAGTCCGGACGGAAATAATTCACCCCTCCACTTT. Its protein is CATSPDGNNSPLHF.

V is TRBV11-3 and J is TRBJ1-2; 7 nucleotides agree with TRBD1. Per germline, CDR1 SGHNT and CDR2 YENEEA. The ends lost 1 base at V and 3 bases at J; junction bases unmatched: 5. This CDR3 comprises 15 residues. CDR3 bases: TGTGCCAGCAGCTTAGGAGGGGGACAGTACTATGGCTACACCTTC. As protein: CASSLGGGQYYGYTF. The complete variable domain, with remaining parts taken from reference TRBV11-3 and TRBJ1-2, reads EAGVVQSPRYKIIEKKQPVAFWCNPISGHNTLYWYLQNLGQGPELLIRYENEEAVDDSQLPKDRFSAERLKGVDSTLKIQPAELGDSAVYLCASSLGGGQYYGYTFGSGTRLTVV.